The present T cell receptor (beta chain) was sequenced within a study of long-term antiretroviral therapy in people with HIV. Study-wide findings and caveats: ART adherence, viral resistance and therapy changes were undocumented.

One or more pre-ART and two or more post-ART PBMC samples were available from each donor. Every participant with HIV received treatment in the United States. This clone was seen a single time. What it recognizes is unknown. A v3.0 immunoSEQ assay was performed at survey level. Per-sample sequencing targets were roughly 35,000-55,000 T-cell genomes. Sequencing was performed with immunoSEQ multiplex PCR; in TCRdb, only in-frame clones are kept and a portion is missing. The table shows some 35,000 clones, with around 74% occurring only once. V lost 3 bases to trimming and J lost 0 bases, with 9 bases between them. CDR3 size: 14 residues. Germline CDR1 and CDR2: SGHTA and FQGNSA.

This specimen consisted of unsorted PBMCs, obtained 3 years after starting antiretroviral therapy. The clonotype was recovered from a man between 45 and 60 years old with HIV. The V gene is TRBV7-2, the J gene TRBJ2-7; tentative D call: TRBD2 (6 bases). CDR3 sequence reads: CASSLRRDSYEQYF. The CDR3 DNA reads TGTGCCAGCAGCTTGAGGCGGGACTCCTACGAGCAGTACTTC.